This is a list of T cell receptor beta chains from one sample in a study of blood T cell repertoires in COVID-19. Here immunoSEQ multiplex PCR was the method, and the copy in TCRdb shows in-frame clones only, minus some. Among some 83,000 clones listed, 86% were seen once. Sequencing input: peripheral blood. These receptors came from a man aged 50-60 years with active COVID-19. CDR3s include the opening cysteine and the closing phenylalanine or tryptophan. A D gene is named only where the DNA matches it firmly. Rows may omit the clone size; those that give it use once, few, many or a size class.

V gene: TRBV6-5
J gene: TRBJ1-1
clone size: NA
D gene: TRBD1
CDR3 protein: CASKLTGGTEAFF
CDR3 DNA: TGTGCCAGCAAGCTGACAGGGGGCACTGAAGCTTTCTTT

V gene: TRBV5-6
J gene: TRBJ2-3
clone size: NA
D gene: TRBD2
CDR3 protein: CASSFGLAETTDTQYF
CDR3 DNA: TGTGCCAGCAGCTTCGGACTAGCGGAAACCACAGATACGCAGTATTTT

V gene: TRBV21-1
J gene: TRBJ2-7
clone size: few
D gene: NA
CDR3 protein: CASSKPFPRDRGDEQYF
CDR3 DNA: TGTGCCAGCAGCAAACCCTTCCCCCGGGACAGGGGTGACGAGCAGTACTTC

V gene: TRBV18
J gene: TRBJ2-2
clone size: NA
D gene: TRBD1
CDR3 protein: CASSPDREWSVTGELFF
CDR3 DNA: TGTGCCAGCTCACCGGACAGGGAGTGGTCGGTGACCGGGGAGCTGTTTTTT

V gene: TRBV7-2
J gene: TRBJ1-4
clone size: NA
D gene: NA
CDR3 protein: CASSLARFRYNEKLFF
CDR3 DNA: TGTGCCAGCAGCTTAGCGAGGTTCCGGTATAATGAAAAACTGTTTTTT

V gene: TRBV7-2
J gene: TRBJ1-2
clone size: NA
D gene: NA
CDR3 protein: CASNLVWGGDYGYTF
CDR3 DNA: TGTGCCAGCAACTTAGTTTGGGGAGGTGACTATGGCTACACCTTC

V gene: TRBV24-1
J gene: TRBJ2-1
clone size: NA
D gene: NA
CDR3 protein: CATSVGSSYNEQFF
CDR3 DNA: TGTGCCACCAGTGTCGGGAGCTCCTACAATGAGCAGTTCTTC

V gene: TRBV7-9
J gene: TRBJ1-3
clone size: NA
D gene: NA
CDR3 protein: CASSFQGMGNTIYF
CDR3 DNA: TGTGCCAGCAGCTTTCAGGGTATGGGAAACACCATATATTTT

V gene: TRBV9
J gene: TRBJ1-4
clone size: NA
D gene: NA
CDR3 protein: CASSSFSATNEKLFF
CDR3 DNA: TGTGCCAGCAGCTCGTTTTCCGCGACTAATGAAAAACTGTTTTTT

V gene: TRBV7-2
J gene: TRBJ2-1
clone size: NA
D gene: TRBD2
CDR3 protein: CASSPTGLAGGPSLFF
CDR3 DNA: TGTGCCAGCAGCCCCACGGGACTAGCGGGGGGGCCGAGTCTGTTCTTC

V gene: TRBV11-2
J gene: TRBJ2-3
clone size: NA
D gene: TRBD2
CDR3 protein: CASSLEGTSVDTQYF
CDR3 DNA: TGTGCCAGCAGCTTAGAGGGGACTAGCGTGGATACGCAGTATTTT

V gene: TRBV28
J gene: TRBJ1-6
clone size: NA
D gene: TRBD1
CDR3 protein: CASSYLRQGRNSPLHF
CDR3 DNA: TGTGCCAGCAGTTATCTCAGACAGGGGAGGAATTCACCCCTCCACTTT

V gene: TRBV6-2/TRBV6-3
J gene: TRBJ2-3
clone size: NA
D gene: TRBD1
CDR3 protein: CASSLEGAGNTDTQYF
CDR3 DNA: TGTGCCAGCAGCCTTGAGGGGGCAGGGAACACAGATACGCAGTATTTT

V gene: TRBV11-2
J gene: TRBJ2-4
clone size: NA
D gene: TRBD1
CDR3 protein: CASSLEDRAMAKNIQYF
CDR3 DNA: TGTGCCAGCAGCTTAGAAGACAGGGCGATGGCCAAAAACATTCAGTACTTC

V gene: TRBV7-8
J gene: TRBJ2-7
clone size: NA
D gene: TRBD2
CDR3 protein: CASSYISGGVYEQYF
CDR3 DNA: TGTGCCAGCAGCTACATTAGCGGGGGAGTCTACGAGCAGTACTTC

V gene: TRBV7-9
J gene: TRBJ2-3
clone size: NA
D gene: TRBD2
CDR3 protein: CASTYGGVADTQYF
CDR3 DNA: TGTGCCAGCACCTATGGGGGGGTGGCAGATACGCAGTATTTT

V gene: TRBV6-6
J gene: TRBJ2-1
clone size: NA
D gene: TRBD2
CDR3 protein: CASSSRDSGLAGGRSSYNEQFF
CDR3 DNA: TGTGCCAGCAGCTCCCGGGACAGCGGACTAGCGGGAGGGCGGAGCTCCTACAATGAGCAGTTCTTC

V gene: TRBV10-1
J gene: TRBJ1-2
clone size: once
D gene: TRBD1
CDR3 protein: CASSELTGPSYGYTF
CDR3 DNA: TGCGCCAGCAGTGAGTTGACAGGGCCTTCCTATGGCTACACCTTC

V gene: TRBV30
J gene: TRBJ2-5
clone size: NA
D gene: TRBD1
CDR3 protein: CAWSPGGVKTQYF
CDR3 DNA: TGTGCCTGGAGTCCAGGGGGCGTAAAGACCCAGTACTTC

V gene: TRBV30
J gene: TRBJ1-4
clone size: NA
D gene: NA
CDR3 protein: CAFSDGGNEKLFF
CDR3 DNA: TGTGCCTTCTCGGACGGGGGGAATGAAAAACTGTTTTTT

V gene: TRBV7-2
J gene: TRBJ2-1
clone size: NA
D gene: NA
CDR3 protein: CASSRGGVYNEQFF
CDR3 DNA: TGTGCCAGCAGCCGGGGCGGGGTCTACAATGAGCAGTTCTTC

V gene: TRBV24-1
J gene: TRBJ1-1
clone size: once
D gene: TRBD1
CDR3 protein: CATSEGPGQHEAFF
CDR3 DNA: TGTGCCACCAGTGAGGGCCCGGGACAGCATGAAGCTTTCTTT

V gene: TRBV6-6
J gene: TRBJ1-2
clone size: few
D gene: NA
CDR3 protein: CASSYESSGYTF
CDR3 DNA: TGTGCCAGCAGTTACGAATCCAGTGGCTACACCTTC

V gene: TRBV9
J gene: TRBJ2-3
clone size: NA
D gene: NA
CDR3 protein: CASSVAGKGTDTQYF
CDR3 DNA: TGTGCCAGCAGCGTAGCGGGGAAAGGCACAGATACGCAGTATTTT